The rows below give T cell receptor beta chains drawn from one sample of a study of cytomegalovirus exposure and HLA in healthy donors. Clones were read by immunoSEQ multiplex PCR, and TCRdb kept only the in-frame ones, dropping some. Among roughly 190,000 clones listed, approximately 89% were seen once. The sample consisted of PBMCs. The receptor source for this set is a man aged 30 to 39 in good health and CMV-seropositive. Both conserved end residues are part of each CDR3. The order of the fields is V gene, clone size, J gene, CDR3 length, D gene, CDR3 protein, CDR3 DNA. The D gene is left open where the match is weak. The size of a clone is reported for some rows only, either as once, few or many, or as a class for expanded clones.

v_gene: TRBV28; abundance: -; j_gene: TRBJ1-2; len: 13; d_gene: -; CDR3aa: CASRSGGSYGYTF; CDR3nt: TGTGCCAGCAGGTCCGGAGGAAGCTATGGCTACACCTTC
v_gene: TRBV28; abundance: -; j_gene: TRBJ2-7; len: 14; d_gene: -; CDR3aa: CASSLFGFTYEQYF; CDR3nt: TGTGCCAGCAGTTTATTTGGGTTCACCTACGAGCAGTACTTC
v_gene: TRBV5-1; abundance: -; j_gene: TRBJ2-3; len: 16; d_gene: TRBD2; CDR3aa: CASSLELAGTADTQYF; CDR3nt: TGCGCCAGCAGCTTGGAGCTAGCGGGGACCGCAGATACGCAGTATTTT
v_gene: TRBV9; abundance: few; j_gene: TRBJ2-5; len: 14; d_gene: -; CDR3aa: CASSPSAYQETQYF; CDR3nt: TGTGCCAGCAGCCCCTCTGCGTACCAAGAGACCCAGTACTTC
v_gene: TRBV28; abundance: -; j_gene: TRBJ2-1; len: 17; d_gene: -; CDR3aa: CASSSLQRQRSYNEQFF; CDR3nt: TGTGCCAGCAGTAGCCTACAGAGACAACGCTCCTACAATGAGCAGTTCTTC
v_gene: TRBV9; abundance: -; j_gene: TRBJ1-5; len: 15; d_gene: -; CDR3aa: CASSPEGVWDQPQHF; CDR3nt: TGTGCCAGCAGCCCCGAGGGTGTGTGGGATCAGCCCCAGCATTTT
v_gene: TRBV20-1; abundance: -; j_gene: TRBJ2-5; len: 11; d_gene: -; CDR3aa: CSASNSLGAYF; CDR3nt: TGCAGTGCTAGTAACTCTCTGGGGGCGTACTTC
v_gene: TRBV6-5; abundance: -; j_gene: TRBJ2-5; len: 14; d_gene: TRBD2; CDR3aa: CASSYTSGVETQYF; CDR3nt: TGTGCCAGCAGTTATACTAGCGGGGTAGAGACCCAGTACTTC
v_gene: TRBV5-8; abundance: -; j_gene: TRBJ2-7; len: 14; d_gene: -; CDR3aa: CASSFDLVKNEQYF; CDR3nt: TGTGCCAGCAGCTTCGACCTAGTAAAGAACGAGCAGTACTTC
v_gene: TRBV7-9; abundance: -; j_gene: TRBJ1-1; len: 14; d_gene: -; CDR3aa: CASSLGGSGTEAFF; CDR3nt: TGTGCCAGCAGCTTAGGGGGGAGTGGCACTGAAGCTTTCTTT
v_gene: TRBV9; abundance: -; j_gene: TRBJ2-3; len: 16; d_gene: TRBD2; CDR3aa: CASSPRLAGPTDTQYF; CDR3nt: TGTGCCAGCAGCCCACGACTAGCGGGGCCCACAGATACGCAGTATTTT
v_gene: TRBV2; abundance: -; j_gene: TRBJ1-4; len: 13; d_gene: -; CDR3aa: CASSGPLNEKLFF; CDR3nt: TGTGCCAGCAGTGGACCACTCAATGAAAAACTGTTTTTT
v_gene: TRBV10-3; abundance: -; j_gene: TRBJ1-1; len: 13; d_gene: TRBD1; CDR3aa: CAIRGVTGAEAFF; CDR3nt: TGTGCCATCAGGGGGGTCACAGGGGCTGAAGCTTTCTTT
v_gene: TRBV11-3; abundance: -; j_gene: TRBJ2-1; len: 15; d_gene: TRBD2; CDR3aa: CASSLVAGGYNEQFF; CDR3nt: TGTGCCAGCAGCTTAGTTGCGGGGGGCTACAATGAGCAGTTCTTC
v_gene: TRBV27; abundance: -; j_gene: TRBJ2-7; len: 13; d_gene: TRBD1; CDR3aa: CASSWGQAREQYF; CDR3nt: TGTGCCAGCAGTTGGGGACAGGCTCGAGAGCAGTACTTC
v_gene: TRBV15; abundance: few; j_gene: TRBJ2-3; len: 16; d_gene: -; CDR3aa: CATSSSTGTPTDTQYF; CDR3nt: TGTGCCACCAGCTCTTCGACCGGGACGCCCACAGATACGCAGTATTTT